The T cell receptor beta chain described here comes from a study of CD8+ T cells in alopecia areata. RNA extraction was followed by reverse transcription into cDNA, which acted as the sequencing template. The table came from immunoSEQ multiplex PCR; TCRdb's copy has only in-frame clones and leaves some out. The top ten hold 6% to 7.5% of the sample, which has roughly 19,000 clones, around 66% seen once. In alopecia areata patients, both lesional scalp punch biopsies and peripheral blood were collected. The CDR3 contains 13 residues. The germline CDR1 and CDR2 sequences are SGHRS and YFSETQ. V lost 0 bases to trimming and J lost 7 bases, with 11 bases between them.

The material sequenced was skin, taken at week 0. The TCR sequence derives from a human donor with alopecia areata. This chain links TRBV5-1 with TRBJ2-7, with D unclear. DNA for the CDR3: TGCGCCAGCAGCTTGGGGTATTTAGAGGAGCAGTACTTC. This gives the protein CASSLGYLEEQYF.